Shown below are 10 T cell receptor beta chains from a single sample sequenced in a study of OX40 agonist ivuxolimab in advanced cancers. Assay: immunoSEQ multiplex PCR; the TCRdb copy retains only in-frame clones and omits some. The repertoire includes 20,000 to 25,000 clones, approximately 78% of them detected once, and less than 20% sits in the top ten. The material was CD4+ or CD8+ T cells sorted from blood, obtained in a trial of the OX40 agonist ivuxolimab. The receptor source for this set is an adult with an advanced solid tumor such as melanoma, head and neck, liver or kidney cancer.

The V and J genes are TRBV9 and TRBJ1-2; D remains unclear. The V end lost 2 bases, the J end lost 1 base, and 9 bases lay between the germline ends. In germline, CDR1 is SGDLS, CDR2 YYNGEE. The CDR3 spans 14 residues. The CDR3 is CASSVTTNNYGYTF. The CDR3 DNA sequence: TGTGCCAGCAGCGTTACGACTAATAACTATGGCTACACCTTC.

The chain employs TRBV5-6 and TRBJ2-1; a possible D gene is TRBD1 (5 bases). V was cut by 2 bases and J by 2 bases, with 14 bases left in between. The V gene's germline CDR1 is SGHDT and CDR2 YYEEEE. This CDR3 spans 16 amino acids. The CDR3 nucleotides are TGTGCCAGCAGCTTTCGAAGTAGCAGGGCCTACAATGAGCAGTTCTTC. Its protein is CASSFRSSRAYNEQFF.

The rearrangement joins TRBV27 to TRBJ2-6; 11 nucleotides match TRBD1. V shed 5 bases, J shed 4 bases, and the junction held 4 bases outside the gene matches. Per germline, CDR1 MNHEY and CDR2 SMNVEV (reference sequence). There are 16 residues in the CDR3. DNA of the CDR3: TGTGCCAGCAGTAGGACAGGGGGCGTCGGGGCCAACGTCCTGACTTTC. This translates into CASSRTGGVGANVLTF.

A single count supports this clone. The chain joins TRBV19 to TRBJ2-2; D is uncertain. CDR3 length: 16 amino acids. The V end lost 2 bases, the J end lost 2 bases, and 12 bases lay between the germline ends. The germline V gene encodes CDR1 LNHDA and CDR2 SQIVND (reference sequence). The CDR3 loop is CASSIMGRSNTGELFF. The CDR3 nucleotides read TGTGCCAGTAGTATAATGGGCAGGAGCAACACCGGGGAGCTGTTTTTT.

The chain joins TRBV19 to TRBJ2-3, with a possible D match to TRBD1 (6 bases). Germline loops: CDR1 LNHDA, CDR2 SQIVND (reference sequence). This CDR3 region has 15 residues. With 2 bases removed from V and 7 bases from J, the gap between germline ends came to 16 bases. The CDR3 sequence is CASSISGQGPNTQYF. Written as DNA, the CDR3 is TGTGCCAGTAGTATAAGTGGGCAGGGGCCGAATACGCAGTATTTT.

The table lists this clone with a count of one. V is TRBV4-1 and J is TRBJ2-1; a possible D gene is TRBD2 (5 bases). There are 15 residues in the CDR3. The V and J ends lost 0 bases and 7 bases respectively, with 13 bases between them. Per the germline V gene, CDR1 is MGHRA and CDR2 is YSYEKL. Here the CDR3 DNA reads TGCGCCAGCAGCCAAGAACGGCTAGCTAGTAATGAGCAGTTCTTC. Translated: CASSQERLASNEQFF.

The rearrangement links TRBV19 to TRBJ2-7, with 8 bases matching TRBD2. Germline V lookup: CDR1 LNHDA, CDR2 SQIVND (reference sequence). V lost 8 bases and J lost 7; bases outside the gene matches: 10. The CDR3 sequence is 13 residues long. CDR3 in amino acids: CASGSGVSREQYF. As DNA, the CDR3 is TGTGCCAGTGGTAGCGGGGTCTCCCGGGAGCAGTACTTC.

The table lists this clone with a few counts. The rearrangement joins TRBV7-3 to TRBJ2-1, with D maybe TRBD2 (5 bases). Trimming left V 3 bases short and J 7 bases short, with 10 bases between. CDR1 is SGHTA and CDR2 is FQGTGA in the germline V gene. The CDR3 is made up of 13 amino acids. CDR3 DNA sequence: TGTGCCAGCAGCTTTGTAGCGTTTAATGAGCAGTTCTTC. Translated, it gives CASSFVAFNEQFF.

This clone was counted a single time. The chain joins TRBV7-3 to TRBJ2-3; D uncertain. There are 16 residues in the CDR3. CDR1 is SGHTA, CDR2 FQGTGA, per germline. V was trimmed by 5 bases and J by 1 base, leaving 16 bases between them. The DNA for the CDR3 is TGTGCCAGCAGCCCCCTTCGGACGATGGGCACAGATACGCAGTATTTT. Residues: CASSPLRTMGTDTQYF.

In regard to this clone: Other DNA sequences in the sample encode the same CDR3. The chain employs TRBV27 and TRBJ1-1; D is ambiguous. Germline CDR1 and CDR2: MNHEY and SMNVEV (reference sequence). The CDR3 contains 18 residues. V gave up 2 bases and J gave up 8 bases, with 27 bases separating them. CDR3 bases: TGTGCCAGCAGTTTACGAGGGAGGGTTTCGATTAGACGGATCGAAGCTTTCTTT. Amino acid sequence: CASSLRGRVSIRRIEAFF.